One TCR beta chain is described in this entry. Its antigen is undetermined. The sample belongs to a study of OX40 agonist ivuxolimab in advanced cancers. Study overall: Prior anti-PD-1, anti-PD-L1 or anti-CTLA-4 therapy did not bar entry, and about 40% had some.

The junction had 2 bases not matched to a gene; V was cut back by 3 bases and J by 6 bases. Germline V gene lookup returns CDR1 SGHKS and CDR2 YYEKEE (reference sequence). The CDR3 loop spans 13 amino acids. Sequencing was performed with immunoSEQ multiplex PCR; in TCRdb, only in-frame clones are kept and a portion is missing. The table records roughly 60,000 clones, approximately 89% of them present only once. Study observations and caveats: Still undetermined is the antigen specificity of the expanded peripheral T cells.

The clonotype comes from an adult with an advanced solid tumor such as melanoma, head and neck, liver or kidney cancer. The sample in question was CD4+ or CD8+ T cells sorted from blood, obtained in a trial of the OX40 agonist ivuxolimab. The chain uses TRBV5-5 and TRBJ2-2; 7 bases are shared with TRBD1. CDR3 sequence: CASSSTGAGELFF. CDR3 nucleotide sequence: TGTGCCAGCAGCTCCACAGGGGCCGGGGAGCTGTTTTTT. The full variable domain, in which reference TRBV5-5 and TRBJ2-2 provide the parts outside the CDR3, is DAGVTQSPTHLIKTRGQQVTLRCSPISGHKSVSWYQQVLGQGPQFIFQYYEKEERGRGNFPDRFSARQFPNYSSELNVNALLLGDSALYLCASSSTGAGELFFGEGSRLTVL.